This TCR beta chain was observed in a study of T cell responses to AZD1222 COVID-19 vaccine. With 2 bases removed from V and 2 bases from J, the gap between germline ends came to 6 bases. Per the germline V gene, CDR1 is LGHDT and CDR2 is YNNKEL (reference sequence). The CDR3 loop spans 13 amino acids. TCRdb keeps only in-frame clones here, not all; method: immunoSEQ multiplex PCR. The table has roughly 150,000 clones, around 90% seen once; the top ten hold more than 3.5%. This clone has a single count. At the DNA level, this CDR3 is encoded by other sequences in the same sample as well. The sequencing here drew on peripheral blood, taken on day 0 of AZD1222 vaccination. The source is an adult in good health. The rearrangement uses TRBV3-1 (or the pseudogene TRBV3-2) and TRBJ1-1; D gene ambiguous. The CDR3 sequence is CASSQQINTEAFF. The CDR3 region has the DNA TGTGCCAGCAGCCAACAAATCAACACTGAAGCTTTCTTT.